This T cell receptor (beta chain) stems from a study of blood T cell repertoires in COVID-19. At the level of the study: Researchers got acute and convalescent COVID-19 samples from the United States, Italy and Spain. T cells, B-cell-depleted T cells, or PBMCs provided the cDNA or gDNA that served as material.

As originally analysed: Estimation of nucleated cell counts relied on the amplification of reference gene primers. TCRdb's copy holds only in-frame clones and misses some; the assay was immunoSEQ multiplex PCR. Clone size and V and J calls were adopted from that table, with D and trimming inferred from the DNA. The profile shows 110,000 to 150,000 clones, about four fifths of them singletons. Losses at the gene ends were 4 bases for V and 5 bases for J; bases not matched to a gene: 11. The germline V gene has CDR1 SGHDN and CDR2 FVKESK. The CDR3 is 16 amino acids. This TCR was recovered from a man in his 70s who had recovered from COVID-19. This chain uses TRBV14 with TRBJ1-1; the match to TRBD1 covers 9 bases. The sequenced sample was peripheral blood. The CDR3 nucleotides are TGTGCCAGCAGCCTAAGAACGGGACAGGGAGATACTGAAGCTTTCTTT. Translation: CASSLRTGQGDTEAFF.